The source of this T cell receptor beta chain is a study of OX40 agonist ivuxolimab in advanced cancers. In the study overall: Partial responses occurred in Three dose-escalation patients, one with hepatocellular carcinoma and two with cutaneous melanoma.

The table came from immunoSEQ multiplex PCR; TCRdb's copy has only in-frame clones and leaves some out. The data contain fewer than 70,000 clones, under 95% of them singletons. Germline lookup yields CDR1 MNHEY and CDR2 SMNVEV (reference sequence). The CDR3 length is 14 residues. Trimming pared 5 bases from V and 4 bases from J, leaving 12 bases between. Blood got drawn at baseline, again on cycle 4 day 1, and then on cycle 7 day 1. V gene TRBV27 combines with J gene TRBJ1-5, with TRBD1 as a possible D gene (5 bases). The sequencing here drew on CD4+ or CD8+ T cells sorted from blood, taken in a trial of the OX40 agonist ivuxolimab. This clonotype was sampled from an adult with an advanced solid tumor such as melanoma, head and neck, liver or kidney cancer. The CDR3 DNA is TGTGCCAGCAGTGCGACAGTCGCAAATCAGCCCCAGCATTTT. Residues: CASSATVANQPQHF.